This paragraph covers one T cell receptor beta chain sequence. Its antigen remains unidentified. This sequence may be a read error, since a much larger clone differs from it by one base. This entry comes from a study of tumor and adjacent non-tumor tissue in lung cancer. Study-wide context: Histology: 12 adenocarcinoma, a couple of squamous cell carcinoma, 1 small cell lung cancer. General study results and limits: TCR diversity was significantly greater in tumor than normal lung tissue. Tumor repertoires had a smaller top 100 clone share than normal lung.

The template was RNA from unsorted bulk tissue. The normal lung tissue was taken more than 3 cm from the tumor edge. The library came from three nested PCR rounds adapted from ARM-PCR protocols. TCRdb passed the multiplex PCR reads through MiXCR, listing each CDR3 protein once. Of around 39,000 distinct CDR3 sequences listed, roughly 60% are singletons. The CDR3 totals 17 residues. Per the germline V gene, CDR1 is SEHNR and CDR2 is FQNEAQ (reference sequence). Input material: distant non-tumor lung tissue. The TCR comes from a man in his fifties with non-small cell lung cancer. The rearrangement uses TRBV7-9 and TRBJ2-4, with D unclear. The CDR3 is CASSSLSPQAAKNIQCF. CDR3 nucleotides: TGTGCCAGCAGCTCGCTAAGCCCCCAAGCAGCCAAAAACATTCAGTGCTTC.